A selection of T cell receptor beta chains follows, all from one sample in a study of early T cells in non-severe SARS-CoV-2 infection. TCRdb re-analysed the 5' RACE reads in MiXCR, keeping a single row per CDR3 protein. The profile shows over 35,000 distinct CDR3 sequences, roughly 11% of them singletons. Sequencing was carried out using whole blood. The source of these receptors is an adult who was a healthcare worker with PCR-confirmed SARS-CoV-2 infection or an uninfected control (not recorded which). The CDR3 runs from the conserved cysteine through the conserved F or W. D genes are given only for firm matches. A clone size is listed for some rows: how often the clone was seen (once, few, many), or a class if it is expanded.

TRBV15,many,TRBJ1-2,TRBD1,CATSRETLGQGLIYGYTF,TGTGCCACCAGCAGAGAGACCTTAGGACAGGGGCTAATCTATGGCTACACCTTC
TRBV5-1,once,TRBJ1-6,-,CASSSPRPGSPLHF,TGCGCCAGCAGCTCCCCCAGGCCCGGTTCACCCCTCCACTTT
TRBV6-6,few,TRBJ1-5,-,CASWGVDNQPQHF,TGTGCCAGCTGGGGTGTCGACAATCAGCCCCAGCATTTT
TRBV19,few,TRBJ2-2,-,CASSRETGTPNTGELFF,TGTGCCAGTAGCCGTGAGACCGGGACACCGAACACCGGGGAGCTGTTTTTT
TRBV10-3,-,TRBJ2-7,-,CAISESLSYEQYF,TGTGCCATCAGTGAGTCACTAAGCTACGAGCAGTACTTC
TRBV7-8,many,TRBJ2-7,-,CASSSMGSSYEQYF,TGTGCCAGCAGCTCTATGGGTAGCTCCTACGAGCAGTACTTC
TRBV5-4,-,TRBJ2-5,-,CASSFGEAETQYF,TGTGCCAGCAGCTTCGGCGAGGCGGAGACCCAGTACTTC
TRBV9,many,TRBJ2-3,-,CASSLWSTDTQYF,TGTGCCAGCAGCCTTTGGAGCACAGATACGCAGTATTTT
TRBV5-1,few,TRBJ2-5,-,CASTVTEQETQYF,TGCGCCAGCACGGTGACAGAACAAGAGACCCAGTACTTC
TRBV29-1,many,TRBJ1-5,-,CSAKTRVISQPQHF,TGCAGCGCCAAAACCCGGGTTATAAGTCAGCCCCAGCATTTT
TRBV2,-,TRBJ2-5,TRBD2,CASKASGGRETQYF,TGTGCCAGCAAGGCTAGCGGGGGTAGGGAGACCCAGTACTTC
TRBV30,many,TRBJ1-1,-,CAWRFPGARYTEAFF,TGTGCCTGGAGGTTCCCAGGGGCACGATACACTGAAGCTTTCTTT
TRBV25-1,many,TRBJ2-3,TRBD2,CASNSPGLGTDTQYF,TGTGCCAGTAACTCCCCGGGACTAGGCACAGATACGCAGTATTTT
TRBV5-1,many,TRBJ1-5,-,CASSLNTGLNQPQHF,TGCGCCAGCAGCTTAAACACAGGGCTAAATCAGCCCCAGCATTTT
TRBV19,-,TRBJ2-5,-,CASSVDRTETQYF,TGTGCCAGTAGTGTCGACAGAACAGAGACCCAGTACTTC
TRBV13,many,TRBJ1-2,-,CASSSDGSYGYTF,TGTGCCAGCAGCTCCGACGGATCCTATGGCTACACCTTC
TRBV4-3,few,TRBJ2-3,-,CASSQDDNTQYF,TGCGCCAGCAGCCAAGATGACAATACGCAGTATTTT
TRBV5-1,few,TRBJ2-7,TRBD2,CASSLTSGGVPSSYEQYF,TGCGCCAGCAGCTTGACTAGCGGGGGTGTCCCCAGCTCCTACGAGCAGTACTTC
TRBV9,-,TRBJ1-3,-,CASSPRDRDTIYF,TGTGCCAGCAGCCCTCGGGATCGGGACACCATATATTTT
TRBV11-3,many,TRBJ1-1,-,CASSSDEVTEAFF,TGTGCCAGCAGCTCGGACGAGGTTACTGAAGCTTTCTTT
TRBV5-8,-,TRBJ2-3,-,CASSAGAPTQYF,TGTGCCAGCAGCGCAGGGGCGCCTACGCAGTATTTT
TRBV6-5,-,TRBJ2-3,-,CASRQGLSDTQYF,TGTGCCAGCAGGCAGGGACTCTCGGATACGCAGTATTTT
TRBV5-8,-,TRBJ1-2,-,CASTDGAIDYGYTF,TGTGCCAGCACCGACGGCGCTATAGACTATGGCTACACCTTC
TRBV10-3,many,TRBJ2-7,-,CATSKEYEQYF,TGTGCCACGAGCAAGGAGTACGAGCAGTACTTC
TRBV29-1,-,TRBJ1-4,TRBD1,CSVAGTGKSTNEKLFF,TGCAGCGTCGCCGGGACAGGAAAATCAACTAATGAAAAACTGTTTTTT
TRBV2,many,TRBJ1-4,-,CASMEGTAREKLFF,TGTGCCAGCATGGAGGGGACTGCGAGAGAAAAACTGTTTTTT
TRBV7-3,few,TRBJ1-1,-,CASSSTVNTEAFF,TGTGCCAGCAGCTCCACAGTGAACACTGAAGCTTTCTTT
TRBV11-2,many,TRBJ2-5,-,CASSPLKGQETQYF,TGTGCCAGCAGCCCCCTGAAAGGCCAAGAGACCCAGTACTTC
TRBV5-4,many,TRBJ2-3,-,CASSIDLTDTQYF,TGTGCCAGCAGCATCGACTTAACAGATACGCAGTATTTT
TRBV4-2,many,TRBJ2-1,-,CASSQEGSRGNEQFF,TGTGCCAGCAGCCAAGAAGGGAGTCGGGGAAATGAGCAGTTCTTC
TRBV5-4,few,TRBJ1-2,-,CASSLLGLEDGYTF,TGTGCCAGCAGCTTACTGGGACTGGAGGATGGCTACACCTTC
TRBV27,few,TRBJ1-4,-,CASRVGAEGEKLFF,TGTGCCAGCAGAGTCGGGGCCGAGGGGGAAAAACTGTTTTTT
TRBV6-5,-,TRBJ2-3,-,CASNPGGTGTDTQYF,TGTGCCAGCAACCCAGGGGGGACAGGCACAGATACGCAGTATTTT
TRBV7-6,-,TRBJ1-3,-,CASSLAPGFGASGNTIYF,TGTGCCAGCAGCTTAGCGCCGGGTTTCGGTGCCTCTGGAAACACCATATATTTT
TRBV29-1,many,TRBJ2-2,-,CSVAGHRSGELFF,TGCAGCGTCGCGGGACACAGAAGCGGGGAGCTGTTTTTT
TRBV7-9,many,TRBJ1-1,-,CASSLDGGWGTEAFF,TGTGCCAGCAGCTTAGATGGGGGCTGGGGTACTGAAGCTTTCTTT
TRBV29-1,many,TRBJ2-5,TRBD1,CSVVGQVIQYF,TGCAGCGTTGTGGGACAGGTGATCCAGTACTTC
TRBV7-8,few,TRBJ1-1,TRBD1,CASSVAGQGRAEAFF,TGTGCCAGCAGCGTAGCGGGACAGGGGAGGGCTGAAGCTTTCTTT
TRBV5-4,many,TRBJ2-5,-,CASSLDRGQAGETQYF,TGTGCCAGCAGCTTGGACCGGGGCCAGGCGGGGGAGACCCAGTACTTC
TRBV29-1,-,TRBJ2-2,-,CSVEIGGNTGELFF,TGCAGCGTTGAAATAGGCGGGAACACCGGGGAGCTGTTTTTT
TRBV19,many,TRBJ1-5,-,CASSAAGTGRNQPQHF,TGTGCCAGTAGTGCCGCTGGCACAGGGCGCAATCAGCCCCAGCATTTT